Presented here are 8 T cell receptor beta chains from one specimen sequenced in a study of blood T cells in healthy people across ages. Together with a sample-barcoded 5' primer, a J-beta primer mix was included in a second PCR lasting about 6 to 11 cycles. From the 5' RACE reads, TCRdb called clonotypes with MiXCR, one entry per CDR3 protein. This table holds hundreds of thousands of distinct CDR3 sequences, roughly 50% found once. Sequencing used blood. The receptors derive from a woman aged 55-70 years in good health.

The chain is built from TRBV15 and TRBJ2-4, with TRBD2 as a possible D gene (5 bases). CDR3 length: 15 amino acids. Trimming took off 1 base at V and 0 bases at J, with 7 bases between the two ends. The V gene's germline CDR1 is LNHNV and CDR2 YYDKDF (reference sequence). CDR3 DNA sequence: TGTGCCACCAGCAGAGGCCTAGCAGCCAAAAACATTCAGTACTTC. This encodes CATSRGLAAKNIQYF.

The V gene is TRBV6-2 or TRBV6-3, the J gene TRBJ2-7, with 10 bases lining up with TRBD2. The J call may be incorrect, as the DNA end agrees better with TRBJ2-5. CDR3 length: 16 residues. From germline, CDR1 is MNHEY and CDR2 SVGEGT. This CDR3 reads CASRPGLADPMETQYF. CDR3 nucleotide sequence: TGTGCCAGCAGACCCGGACTAGCGGACCCAATGGAGACCCAGTACTTC.

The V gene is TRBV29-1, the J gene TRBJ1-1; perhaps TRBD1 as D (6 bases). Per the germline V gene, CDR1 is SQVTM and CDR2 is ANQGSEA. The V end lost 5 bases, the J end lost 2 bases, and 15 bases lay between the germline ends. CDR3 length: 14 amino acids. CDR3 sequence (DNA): TGCAGCGTTCTCATAACGGACAGAAACACTGAAGCTTTCTTT. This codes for CSVLITDRNTEAFF.

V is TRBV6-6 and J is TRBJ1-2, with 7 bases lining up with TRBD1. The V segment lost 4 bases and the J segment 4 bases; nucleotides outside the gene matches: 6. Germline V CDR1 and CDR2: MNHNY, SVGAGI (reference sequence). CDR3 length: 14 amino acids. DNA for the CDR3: TGTGCCAGCAGTTTCGGGACAGCGGGCTATGGCTACACCTTC. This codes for CASSFGTAGYGYTF.

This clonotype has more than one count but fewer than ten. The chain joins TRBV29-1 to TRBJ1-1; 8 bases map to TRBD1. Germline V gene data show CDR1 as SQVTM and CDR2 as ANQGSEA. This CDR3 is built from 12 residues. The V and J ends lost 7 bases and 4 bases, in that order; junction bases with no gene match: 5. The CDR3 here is CSGGQGGTEAFF. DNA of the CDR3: TGCAGCGGAGGACAGGGCGGCACTGAAGCTTTCTTT.

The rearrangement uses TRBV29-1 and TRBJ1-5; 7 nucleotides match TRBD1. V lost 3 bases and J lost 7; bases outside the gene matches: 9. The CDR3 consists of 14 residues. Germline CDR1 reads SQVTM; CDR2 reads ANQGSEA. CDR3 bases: TGCAGCGTTGACGCTACAGGGGCAGGGCAGCCCCAGCATTTT. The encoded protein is CSVDATGAGQPQHF.

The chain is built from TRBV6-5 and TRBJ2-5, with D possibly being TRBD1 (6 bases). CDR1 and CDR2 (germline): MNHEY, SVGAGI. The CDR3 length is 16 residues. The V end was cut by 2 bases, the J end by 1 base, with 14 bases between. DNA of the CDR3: TGTGCCAGCAGTTACCACTACAGGGCTGCCCAAGAGACCCAGTACTTC. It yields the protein CASSYHYRAAQETQYF.

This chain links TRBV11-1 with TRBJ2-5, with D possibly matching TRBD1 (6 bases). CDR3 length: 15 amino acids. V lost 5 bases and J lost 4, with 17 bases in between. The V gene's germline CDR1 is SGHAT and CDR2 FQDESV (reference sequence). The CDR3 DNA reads TGTGCCAGCAGCCACCGTAAAACAGGGAGAGAGACCCAGTACTTC. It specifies CASSHRKTGRETQYF.